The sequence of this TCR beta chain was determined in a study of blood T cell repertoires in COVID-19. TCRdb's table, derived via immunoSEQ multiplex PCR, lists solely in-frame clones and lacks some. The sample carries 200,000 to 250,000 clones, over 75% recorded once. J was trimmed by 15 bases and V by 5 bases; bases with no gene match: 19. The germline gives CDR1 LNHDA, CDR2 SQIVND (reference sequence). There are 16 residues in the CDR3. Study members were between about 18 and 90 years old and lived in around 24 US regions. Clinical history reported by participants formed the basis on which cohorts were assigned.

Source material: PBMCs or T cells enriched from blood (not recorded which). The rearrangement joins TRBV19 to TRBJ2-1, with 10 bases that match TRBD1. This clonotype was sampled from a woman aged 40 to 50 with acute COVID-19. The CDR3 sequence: CASSPNPDRGRGEGFF. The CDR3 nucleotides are TGTGCCAGTAGTCCTAATCCCGACAGGGGGCGCGGAGAGGGGTTCTTC.